These 19 T cell receptor beta chains were all obtained from the same sample, sequenced in a study of blood T cell repertoires in COVID-19. Clones were sequenced by immunoSEQ multiplex PCR, and TCRdb holds only the in-frame ones, with some missing. This sample has nearly 15,000 clones, with 70% to 75% found just once. The specimen sequenced was peripheral blood. These receptors originate from a man in his 60s with acute or convalescent COVID-19.

V usage is TRBV6-2 or TRBV6-3 and J usage is TRBJ2-2; the D is unclear. Germline V CDR1 and CDR2: MNHEY, SVGEGT. With 2 bases removed from V and 3 bases from J, the gap between germline ends came to 7 bases. The CDR3 contains 14 residues. CDR3 sequence (DNA): TGTGCCAGCAGTTACCTCCTTTACACCGGGGAGCTGTTTTTT. Its translation is CASSYLLYTGELFF.

Concerning this clone: No DNA is shown, since the ends of the CDR3 on it are uncertain; the CDR3 is the one TCRdb lists. The gene calls are TRBV21-1 and TRBJ1-3; the table calls TRBD1, which could not be checked here. TRBV21-1 represents a pseudogene. The CDR3 length is 16 residues, termini included. CDR3 residues: CASDVGQGAGGNTIYF.

The chain recombines TRBV2 with TRBJ1-1, with D hard to call. The CDR3 contains 15 residues. The ends were cut back, 4 bases at V and 3 bases at J, with 15 bases in the middle. Germline values: CDR1 SNHLY, CDR2 FYNNEI. DNA of the CDR3: TGTGCCAGCAGTGGAAGCCGTTACGGGGACACTGAAGCTTTCTTT. Translated: CASSGSRYGDTEAFF. Based on the CDR3 plus reference TRBV2 and TRBJ1-1, the full variable domain is EPEVTQTPSHQVTQMGQEVILRCVPISNHLYFYWYRQILGQKVEFLVSFYNNEISEKSEIFDDQFSVERPDGSNFTLKIRSTKLEDSAMYFCASSGSRYGDTEAFFGQGTRLTVV.

This clone came up a few times. The V call is TRBV6-6, the J call TRBJ1-6; D possibly corresponds to TRBD1 (6 bases). Between the trimmed V and J ends, which lost 5 bases and 0 bases, there was a span of 14 bases. Germline CDR1 reads MNHNY; CDR2 reads SVGAGI (reference sequence). CDR3 size: 17 residues. The CDR3 region has the DNA TGTGCCAGCAGTCGAAACAGGGCAGACTCCTATAATTCACCCCTCCACTTT. Its translation: CASSRNRADSYNSPLHF.

The CDR3 spells CASGPGQNSPLHF. CDR3 sequence (DNA): TGTGCTAGTGGCCCCGGACAGAATTCACCCCTCCACTTT. V gene TRBV12-5 combines with J gene TRBJ1-6, with D perhaps matching TRBD1 (6 bases). CDR1 is LGHNT, CDR2 FRNRAP, per germline. The V gene lost 6 bases and the J gene lost 7 bases, with 10 bases spanning the gap. The CDR3 length is 13 residues.

The V and J genes are TRBV4-1 and TRBJ1-6; D is ambiguous. From germline, CDR1 is MGHRA and CDR2 YSYEKL. V lost 5 bases and J lost 6, with 14 bases in between. The CDR3 has 15 amino acids. CDR3 protein: CASSSLLTLNSPLHF. CDR3 nucleotide sequence: TGCGCCAGCAGCTCCCTTCTGACTCTTAATTCACCCCTCCACTTT.

The J gene is TRBJ2-3, the V gene TRBV7-2, with 9 bases identical to TRBD2. V gave up 5 bases and J gave up 4 bases; unmatched junction bases: 13. The V gene's germline CDR1 is SGHTA and CDR2 FQGNSA. The CDR3 covers 17 residues. CDR3 DNA sequence: TGTGCCAGCAGCCCCAATAGCGGGAGACAGTGGTCAGATACGCAGTATTTT. Residues: CASSPNSGRQWSDTQYF.

The V and J genes are TRBV3-1 (or the pseudogene TRBV3-2) and TRBJ1-1; D is undetermined. The CDR3 totals 13 residues. Germline V gene data show CDR1 as LGHDT and CDR2 as YNNKEL (reference sequence). V lost 5 bases and J lost 0, with 7 bases in between. The CDR3 spells CASSKVVNTEAFF. Here the CDR3 DNA reads TGTGCCAGCAGCAAAGTAGTGAACACTGAAGCTTTCTTT.

The V call is TRBV12-3 or TRBV12-4, the J call TRBJ1-2, with TRBD1 matching over 7 bases. The ends lost 6 bases at V and 14 bases at J; junction bases unmatched: 15. This CDR3 is 13 amino acids long. CDR3 sequence: CASRGTVGTGGTF. The CDR3 coding sequence is TGTGCCAGCAGGGGGACAGTGGGTACGGGTGGTACCTTC.

This CDR3 reads CASSPGTASAHYGYTF. The CDR3 DNA sequence: TGCGCCAGCAGCCCCGGGACAGCTTCTGCGCACTATGGCTACACCTTC. The V call is TRBV5-1, the J call TRBJ1-2, with TRBD1 matching over 7 bases. V dropped 4 bases and J dropped 3; count of bases not matched to a gene: 12. The CDR3 sequence is 16 residues long. Germline CDR1 SGHRS, CDR2 YFSETQ.

This chain uses TRBV5-4 with TRBJ2-7, with D maybe TRBD2 (5 bases). With 4 bases removed from V and 4 bases from J, the gap between germline ends came to 18 bases. This CDR3 is 15 amino acids long. Germline lookup yields CDR1 SGHNT and CDR2 YYREEE (reference sequence). The CDR3 protein is CASSLAGGANYEQYF. The CDR3 nucleotides read TGTGCCAGCAGCCTAGCTGGTGGTGCGAATTACGAGCAGTACTTC.

This clone was detected a few times. This chain joins TRBV27 and TRBJ2-7, with D possibly matching TRBD2 (5 bases). CDR1 and CDR2 from the germline V gene are MNHEY and SMNVEV (reference sequence). The CDR3 sequence is 12 residues long. The germline V and J ends were trimmed by 3 bases and 9 bases, with 12 bases remaining between them. CDR3 in amino acids: CASSFMGRGQYF. CDR3 sequence (DNA): TGTGCCAGCAGTTTCATGGGCCGGGGGCAGTACTTC.

In its sample, this clone ranks as large. The rearrangement uses TRBV10-3 and TRBJ1-6; D unclear. Germline V gene lookup returns CDR1 ENHRY and CDR2 SYGVKD. Trimming pared 3 bases from V and 9 bases from J, leaving 6 bases between. This CDR3 has 12 amino acids. The CDR3, as DNA: TGTGCCATCAGTGATGGTAGTTCACCCCTCCACTTT. Amino acids: CAISDGSSPLHF.

Here the CDR3 DNA reads TGTGCCAGCAGCCAAGAAAGGACAGGAGCCCAGCATTTT. It codes for CASSQERTGAQHF. The chain is built from TRBV14 and TRBJ1-5, with 7 bases that match TRBD1. The CDR3 totals 13 residues. Germline assignment: CDR1 SGHDN and CDR2 FVKESK. The junction had 4 bases not matched to a gene; V was cut back by 0 bases and J by 11 bases.

CDR3 residues: CASSFRASGNIQYF. In nucleotides, the CDR3 is TGTGCCAGTAGTTTCAGGGCGTCGGGAAACATTCAGTACTTC. The chain combines TRBV19 with TRBJ2-4, with D perhaps TRBD1 (5 bases). Germline loops: CDR1 LNHDA, CDR2 SQIVND (reference sequence). V was trimmed by 5 bases and J by 6 bases, leaving 14 bases between them. There are 14 residues in the CDR3.

The chain joins TRBV2 to TRBJ1-2; D not resolved. Germline V lookup: CDR1 SNHLY, CDR2 FYNNEI. The ends were cut back, 8 bases at V and 1 base at J, with 11 bases in the middle. The CDR3 is 13 amino acids. The CDR3 DNA is TGTGCCAGCTTCCAAGCAAGTAACTATGGCTACACCTTC. It codes for CASFQASNYGYTF.

V and J are TRBV11-2 and TRBJ1-6; no clear D gene. The length of the CDR3 is 15 residues. V was cut by 0 bases and J by 10 bases, with 13 bases left in between. Germline CDR1 reads SGHAT; CDR2 reads FQNNGV. Here the CDR3 reads CASSLEQRRGSPLHF. CDR3 DNA: TGTGCCAGCAGCTTAGAACAGCGCCGAGGGTCACCCCTCCACTTT. Full variable domain (missing parts from reference TRBV11-2 and TRBJ1-6): EAGVAQSPRYKIIEKRQSVAFWCNPISGHATLYWYQQILGQGPKLLIQFQNNGVVDDSQLPKDRFSAERLKGVDSTLKIQPAKLEDSAVYLCASSLEQRRGSPLHFGNGTRLTVT.

This chain links TRBV7-7 with TRBJ2-2, with D possibly being TRBD2 (6 bases). The CDR3 loop spans 16 amino acids. The germline V gene encodes CDR1 SSHAT and CDR2 FNYEAQ (reference sequence). The V end lost 5 bases, the J end lost 5 bases, and 18 bases lay between the germline ends. The CDR3 DNA is TGTGCCAGCAGCCGTAATAGGGGAAGCGGGACCGGGGAGCTGTTTTTT. This sequence encodes CASSRNRGSGTGELFF.

The chain links TRBV6-5 to TRBJ2-7; 8 bases align to TRBD1. Germline-derived CDR1 and CDR2 are MNHEY and SVGAGI. V was clipped by 2 bases and J by 3 bases; unmatched bases: 6. The CDR3 is 15 amino acids. The CDR3 sequence: CASSYTGTGYYEQYF. Here the CDR3 DNA reads TGTGCCAGCAGTTACACCGGGACAGGCTACTACGAGCAGTACTTC.